A single sample is the source of the 27 T cell receptor beta chains below, sequenced in a study of T cells in Graves' hyperthyroidism and ophthalmopathy. The investigators amplified TCR beta CDR3 regions from RNA transcripts. Primed by the HTBI set, a first-round RT-PCR was run on the TCR CDR3. TCRdb itself ran the multiplex PCR reads through MiXCR, one entry per CDR3 protein. Of a few hundred thousand distinct CDR3 sequences listed, about a sixth are singletons. Input material: blood. Source of these receptors: a woman aged 35 to 49 with Graves' ophthalmopathy.

The V gene is TRBV29-1, the J gene TRBJ2-1; 14 bases fit TRBD2. There are 17 residues in the CDR3. Trimming cost V 5 bases and J 8 bases; bases outside gene matches: 14. Germline V gene sequence: CDR1 SQVTM, CDR2 ANQGSEA. CDR3 nucleotide sequence: TGCAGCGTTTGGGGATCCAAAGGACTAGCGGGAGGTGATGAGCAGTTCTTC. Amino acid sequence: CSVWGSKGLAGGDEQFF.

This clonotype was seen many times. The V call is TRBV5-1, the J call TRBJ2-3, with TRBD2 matching 8 bases. Germline CDR1 SGHRS, CDR2 YFSETQ. The CDR3 loop spans 15 amino acids. V was clipped by 3 bases and J by 4 bases; unmatched bases: 7. CDR3 protein: CASSSPGTRADTQYF. Here the CDR3 DNA reads TGCGCCAGCAGCTCCCCCGGGACTAGAGCAGATACGCAGTATTTT.

This clonotype has a handful of counts. The chain uses TRBV20-1 and TRBJ2-2, with TRBD2 identical over 10 bases. The germline CDR1 and CDR2 sequences are DFQATT and SNEGSKA (reference sequence). This CDR3 is built from 15 residues. After removal of 6 bases from V and 4 bases from J, the junction contained 8 bases not matched to a gene. As DNA, the CDR3 is TGCAGTGCGAGAAGCGGGAGGGCTTCCACCGGGGAGCTGTTTTTT. Translated: CSARSGRASTGELFF.

The V gene is TRBV7-2, the J gene TRBJ1-5, with 7 bases that match TRBD1. This CDR3 is built from 15 residues. Per the germline V gene, CDR1 is SGHTA and CDR2 is FQGNSA. V dropped 5 bases and J dropped 2; count of bases not matched to a gene: 6. CDR3 nucleotides: TGTGCCAGCAGCCCACAGGGGCTCGGCAATCAGCCCCAGCATTTT. Protein product: CASSPQGLGNQPQHF.

In its sample, this clonotype was seen many times. The rearrangement links TRBV28 to TRBJ1-5, with D unresolved. This CDR3 has 13 residues. The V end was cut by 6 bases, the J end by 5 bases, with 11 bases between. The germline gives CDR1 MDHEN, CDR2 SYDVKM. The DNA of the CDR3 is TGTGCCAGCAGGCCAGACACAGATCAGCCCCAGCATTTT. It specifies CASRPDTDQPQHF. The full variable domain, rest sourced from reference TRBV28 and TRBJ1-5, is DVKVTQSSRYLVKRTGEKVFLECVQDMDHENMFWYRQDPGLGLRLIYFSYDVKMKEKGDIPEGYSVSREKKERFSLILESASTNQTSMYLCASRPDTDQPQHFGDGTRLSIL.

This clonotype was seen repeatedly, ten times or more. The chain employs TRBV7-6 and TRBJ1-1, with TRBD1 matching over 9 bases. Germline assignment: CDR1 SGHVS and CDR2 FNYEAQ. This CDR3 spans 16 amino acids. With 4 bases clipped from V and 1 base from J, the junction kept 7 bases outside the gene matches. The CDR3 coding sequence is TGTGCCAGCAGCTCTTACCGACAGGGGGGGAACACTGAAGCTTTCTTT. Amino acids: CASSSYRQGGNTEAFF.

This clonotype was observed a few times. J is TRBJ2-7 and V is TRBV4-1, with TRBD1 matching over 10 bases. CDR1 and CDR2 (germline): MGHRA, YSYEKL. This CDR3 is built from 18 residues. Trimming took 4 bases from V and 2 from J; bases not matched to a gene: 14. CDR3 residues: CASSPSPRTGGRPYEQYF. The CDR3 coding sequence is TGCGCCAGCAGCCCCTCCCCTCGGACAGGGGGGAGGCCCTACGAGCAGTACTTC.

This clonotype was observed a few times. V and J are TRBV19 and TRBJ1-5, with TRBD1 as a possible D gene (5 bases). CDR1 is LNHDA and CDR2 is SQIVND in the germline V gene (reference sequence). The CDR3 consists of 14 residues. V was pared by 4 bases and J by 1 base, with 8 bases between. This CDR3 reads CASSTGTSNQPQHF. DNA for the CDR3: TGTGCCAGTAGTACCGGGACCAGCAATCAGCCCCAGCATTTT.

Ten or more counts support this clonotype. The rearrangement joins TRBV7-8 to TRBJ2-7, with D perhaps matching TRBD2 (6 bases). The germline V gene encodes CDR1 SGHVS and CDR2 FQNEAQ. V was clipped by 3 bases and J by 2 bases, with 14 bases between them. This CDR3 comprises 15 residues. In DNA, the CDR3 is TGTGCCAGCAGCTTCGGGGACGGGAGCCCCTACGAGCAGTACTTC. Protein sequence: CASSFGDGSPYEQYF.

This clonotype was observed many times. This rearrangement joins TRBV7-3 to TRBJ2-7; D unresolved. Between the trimmed V and J ends, which lost 5 bases and 5 bases, there was a span of 13 bases. The CDR3 is 13 amino acids. Germline CDR1 is SGHTA and CDR2 is FQGTGA. CDR3 region: CASSLSRQDEQYF. DNA for the CDR3: TGTGCCAGCAGCCTCTCCCGGCAGGACGAGCAGTACTTC.

The genes are TRBV6-1 and TRBJ1-3; TRBD1 is a possible D gene (5 bases). The germline CDR1 and CDR2 sequences are MNHNS and SASEGT. V was cut by 2 bases and J by 2 bases, with 13 bases left in between. This CDR3 spans 16 amino acids. The CDR3 DNA is TGTGCCAGCAGTGAAACCGGAAGGGGCACTGGAAACACCATATATTTT. Encoded protein: CASSETGRGTGNTIYF.

This chain links TRBV29-1 with TRBJ2-6; D ambiguous. From germline, CDR1 is SQVTM and CDR2 ANQGSEA. V lost 8 bases and J 0 bases, leaving 8 bases between the germline ends. This CDR3 contains 13 residues. CDR3 bases: TGCAGCTCATTCAACTCTGGGGCCAACGTCCTGACTTTC. This encodes CSSFNSGANVLTF. Full variable domain (missing parts from reference TRBV29-1 and TRBJ2-6): SAVISQKPSRDICQRGTSLTIQCQVDSQVTMMFWYRQQPGQSLTLIATANQGSEATYESGFVIDKFPISRPNLTFSTLTVSNMSPEDSSIYLCSSFNSGANVLTFGAGSRLTVL.

There are a few counts of this clonotype. The CDR3, as DNA: TGTGCCAGCAGCTCCGATCGGGGTGAAAAACTGTTTTTT. This codes for CASSSDRGEKLFF. The V call is TRBV6-1, the J call TRBJ1-4; D not resolved. V lost 6 bases and J 7 bases, leaving 12 bases between the germline ends. This CDR3 has 13 residues. Germline V gene sequence: CDR1 MNHNS, CDR2 SASEGT.

This clonotype has more than one count but fewer than ten. The chain joins TRBV27 to TRBJ1-2; D is perhaps TRBD1 (5 bases). Germline V gene sequence: CDR1 MNHEY, CDR2 SMNVEV (reference sequence). The ends were cut back, 4 bases at V and 3 bases at J, with 15 bases in the middle. CDR3 size: 15 residues. CDR3 loop: CASSSTGRSYYGYTF. CDR3 sequence (DNA): TGTGCCAGCAGTTCGACGGGACGGAGTTACTATGGCTACACCTTC.

This clonotype was seen repeatedly, ten times or more. The chain employs TRBV28 and TRBJ2-1, with 7 nucleotides matching TRBD2. The CDR3 is 16 amino acids. V trimming: 6 bases; J trimming: 12 bases; junction bases outside the gene matches: 20. CDR1 is MDHEN and CDR2 is SYDVKM in the germline V gene. The chain's CDR3 is CASSNPLGVRREGQFF. The DNA for the CDR3 is TGTGCCAGCAGCAACCCCCTCGGAGTACGGAGGGAGGGGCAGTTCTTC.

The genes are TRBV9 and TRBJ2-3, with 12 bases aligning to TRBD2. V shed 4 bases, J shed 3 bases, and the junction held 6 bases outside the gene matches. The CDR3 runs to 16 residues. CDR1 SGDLS and CDR2 YYNGEE come from the germline V gene. CDR3 amino acids: CASSPTGLAGTDTQYF. The CDR3 DNA reads TGTGCCAGCAGCCCCACCGGACTAGCGGGAACAGATACGCAGTATTTT.

Ten or more counts support this clonotype. This sequence joins TRBV30 and TRBJ1-1; D ambiguous. V lost 0 bases and J lost 1, with 3 bases in between. Germline V gene lookup returns CDR1 GTSNPN and CDR2 SVGIG (reference sequence). The CDR3 contains 12 residues. The CDR3 DNA sequence: TGTGCCTGGAGTGTAACGAACACTGAAGCTTTCTTT. As protein: CAWSVTNTEAFF.

This clonotype was observed a handful of times. The chain employs TRBV6-1 and TRBJ2-7, with unresolved D. Between the trimmed V and J ends, which lost 6 bases and 2 bases, there was a span of 17 bases. The CDR3 runs to 15 residues. The germline V gene encodes CDR1 MNHNS and CDR2 SASEGT. CDR3 in DNA: TGTGCCAGCAGCCTAACCCGGACGGATACCTACGAGCAGTACTTC. It is translated as CASSLTRTDTYEQYF.

This clonotype was seen at least ten times. V and J are TRBV12-3 or TRBV12-4 and TRBJ1-2, with 8 nucleotides matching TRBD1. The V gene end was trimmed by 0 bases and the J gene end by 7 bases; junction bases not matched to a gene: 4. This CDR3 is 14 amino acids long. The CDR3 nucleotides read TGTGCCAGCAGTTTAGCGTACAGGGGGTCTGGCTACACCTTC. This codes for CASSLAYRGSGYTF.

Points on this clonotype: Only one base separates this from a far larger clonotype, so it likely reflects a read error. The rearrangement uses TRBV3-1 and TRBJ1-1; no clear D. CDR3 length: 14 amino acids. CDR1 and CDR2 (germline): LGHDT, YNNKEL (reference sequence). The CDR3 reads CVSSLGWGNTEAFF. DNA of the CDR3: TGTGTCAGCAGCCTTGGGTGGGGAAACACTGAAGCTTTCTTT.

The gene calls are TRBV19 and TRBJ1-5; tentative D call: TRBD1 (5 bases). This CDR3 has 15 amino acids. Germline CDR1 is LNHDA and CDR2 is SQIVND (reference sequence). Trimming shortened V by 5 bases and J by 7 bases, and 18 bases separated the two germline ends. The CDR3 region is CASSPQGQWRQPQHF. The CDR3 region has the DNA TGTGCCAGTAGTCCTCAGGGTCAATGGCGACAGCCCCAGCATTTT.

This clonotype was detected only a few times. The chain joins TRBV2 to TRBJ1-2; D is uncertain. Germline values: CDR1 SNHLY, CDR2 FYNNEI. Trimming removed 7 bases from V and 4 bases from J, with 19 bases in between. The CDR3 covers 15 residues. The CDR3 DNA sequence: TGTGCCAGCACTGACCCCTCCGGGGTGGGCTATGGCTACACCTTC. Translating it yields CASTDPSGVGYGYTF.

The rearrangement links TRBV10-2 to TRBJ2-5, with 10 bases aligning to TRBD1. Germline V gene lookup returns CDR1 WSHSY and CDR2 SAAADI. The J segment lost 5 bases and the V segment lost 8 bases, leaving 8 bases of the junction unmatched. The length of the CDR3 is 14 residues. This CDR3 reads CASPGQGVGETQYF. DNA for the CDR3: TGCGCCAGCCCTGGACAGGGGGTAGGGGAGACCCAGTACTTC.

This clonotype was recorded many times. This chain uses TRBV18 with TRBJ2-3; TRBD2 agrees at 12 bases. Germline V gene lookup returns CDR1 KGHSH and CDR2 LQKENI. Germline trimming cut 4 bases from V and 1 base from J; bases unmatched to any gene: 9. The CDR3 is 18 residues long. The CDR3 spells CASSHFTTSGRGTDTQYF. The CDR3 DNA reads as TGTGCCAGCTCACATTTCACGACTAGCGGGAGAGGCACAGATACGCAGTATTTT.

This clonotype was seen repeatedly, ten times or more. The chain carries TRBV18 and TRBJ1-2; D gene unclear. The CDR3 is 12 residues long. The germline CDR1 and CDR2 sequences are KGHSH and LQKENI. V lost 3 bases to trimming and J lost 8 bases, with 10 bases between them. For the CDR3, the DNA is TGTGCCAGCTCACCGGATAGGAGGGGCTACACCTTC. As protein: CASSPDRRGYTF.

This clonotype came up many times. This chain connects TRBV20-1 to TRBJ2-5; D may be TRBD2 (6 bases). Trimming pared 5 bases from V and 5 bases from J, leaving 12 bases between. CDR1 and CDR2 from the germline V gene are DFQATT and SNEGSKA (reference sequence). The CDR3 spans 12 residues. The CDR3 is CSAEGLWETQYF. The CDR3 region has the DNA TGCAGTGCTGAGGGACTTTGGGAGACCCAGTACTTC.

Written as DNA, the CDR3 is TGTGCCAGCAGTAAATCCGGGACTAGCGATGAGCAGTTCTTC. Translation: CASSKSGTSDEQFF. The chain employs TRBV7-3 and TRBJ2-1; 10 nucleotides line up with TRBD2. There are 14 residues in the CDR3. V lost 6 bases to trimming and J lost 8 bases; unmatched junction nucleotides: 7. In germline, CDR1 is SGHTA, CDR2 FQGTGA.